The 6 T cell receptor beta chains listed next were all sequenced from one sample in a study of blood T cell repertoires in COVID-19. Data came from immunoSEQ multiplex PCR; TCRdb stores just in-frame clones and leaves some out. There are 150,000 to 200,000 clones in the sample; 65% to 80% occur only once, and approximately 8% lies in the top ten. The specimen sequenced was peripheral blood. The receptors stem from a man in his 60s with acute or convalescent COVID-19.

The chain recombines TRBV5-1 with TRBJ2-5, with 8 bases fitting TRBD2. Germline V gene data show CDR1 as SGHRS and CDR2 as YFSETQ. The V gene end was trimmed by 4 bases and the J gene end by 5 bases; junction bases not matched to a gene: 10. The CDR3 extends over 15 amino acids. CDR3 region: CASSRDSGVGETQYF. The CDR3 coding sequence is TGCGCCAGCAGCCGAGATAGCGGGGTCGGGGAGACCCAGTACTTC.

This clone has a handful of counts. V gene TRBV7-2 combines with J gene TRBJ2-2, with 7 bases lining up with TRBD1. CDR3 size: 16 residues. In germline, CDR1 is SGHTA, CDR2 FQGNSA. Germline trimming cut 2 bases from V and 0 bases from J; bases unmatched to any gene: 3. This CDR3 is CASSLTGTANTGELFF. As DNA, the CDR3 is TGTGCCAGCAGCTTAACCGGGACAGCGAACACCGGGGAGCTGTTTTTT.

The CDR3 region has the DNA TGTGCCTGGCAGCCGGGGGTCACCGGGGAGCTGTTTTTT. As protein: CAWQPGVTGELFF. This chain joins TRBV30 and TRBJ2-2, with D perhaps matching TRBD2 (6 bases). CDR3 length: 13 residues. Germline V lookup: CDR1 GTSNPN, CDR2 SVGIG (reference sequence). The V end was cut by 5 bases, the J end by 4 bases, with 11 bases between.

The V gene is TRBV11-2, the J gene TRBJ1-2; 10 bases are shared with TRBD1. This CDR3 has 14 residues. Germline lookup yields CDR1 SGHAT and CDR2 FQNNGV. V was pared by 1 base and J by 8 bases, with 4 bases of the junction left unmatched. The CDR3 region has the DNA TGTGCCAGCAGCTTAGCCGGACAGGGGGACGGCTACACCTTC. As protein: CASSLAGQGDGYTF.

The table lists this clone with a few counts. This chain joins TRBV4-3 and TRBJ1-3; tentatively, D is TRBD1 (5 bases). The CDR3 totals 17 residues. V lost 2 bases and J lost 1, with 15 bases in between. Germline-derived CDR1 and CDR2 are LGHNA and YSLEER. The CDR3 here is CASSQSLDIPSGNTIYF. The CDR3 DNA reads as TGCGCCAGCAGCCAATCATTGGACATTCCTTCTGGAAACACCATATATTTT.

The rearrangement links TRBV5-1 to TRBJ2-3, with 11 bases aligning to TRBD2. The CDR3 has 17 residues. Germline V gene sequence: CDR1 SGHRS, CDR2 YFSETQ. The V and J ends lost 0 bases and 2 bases, in that order; junction bases with no gene match: 5. CDR3 coding DNA: TGCGCCAGCAGCTTGGGGGCTAGCGGGGGGTCCACAGATACGCAGTATTTT. Its protein product is CASSLGASGGSTDTQYF.